The 5 T cell receptor beta chains reported below all come from one sample, sequenced in a study of human T cells and chemical hapten exposure (dated by TCRdb to the early 2020s). Libraries were made using RACE. Sequencing used a NextSeq 500. TCRdb took the public reads, trimmed them with fastp at Q25, ran MiXCR for clone calling and kept in-frame beta chains. Every entry covers one CDR3 protein and lists the most common genes and DNA from its rows. The sample has 300,000 to 400,000 distinct CDR3 sequences on record, under 9% of them singletons. The ten largest make up less than 10% of the sample. The time point tag for this specimen amounts to: patch test 1, 2 weeks after DPC sensitization. This specimen's treatment or condition label, per the study, means: therapeutic diphenylcyclopropenone sensitization with weekly scalp DPC. Sequences were derived from whole blood, sampled in connection with sensitization to the hapten diphenylcyclopropenone (DPC). All receptors come from a woman younger than 30 with alopecia areata. Some clones in this sample may be carry-over from other donors' samples.

The rearrangement links TRBV6-5 to TRBJ1-1, with TRBD1 matching over 7 bases. The CDR3 is 13 residues long. The germline gives CDR1 MNHEY, CDR2 SVGAGI. J gave up 10 bases and V 4 bases, and 9 bases lay outside the gene matches. CDR3 region: CASSWGTGVAAFF. The CDR3 DNA is TGTGCCAGCAGTTGGGGAACAGGGGTTGCAGCTTTCTTT.

The gene calls are TRBV20-1 and TRBJ2-3; D gene ambiguous. V was trimmed by 7 bases and J by 3 bases, leaving 8 bases between them. This CDR3 has 11 amino acids. CDR1 and CDR2 from the germline V gene are DFQATT and SNEGSKA (reference sequence). CDR3 loop: CSGTMTDTQYF. The CDR3 DNA follows: TGCAGTGGAACCATGACAGATACGCAGTATTTT.

This clonotype was found many times. The chain joins TRBV20-1 to TRBJ1-5; possible D gene TRBD1, 6 bases. V was pared by 3 bases and J by 4 bases, with 13 bases between. Germline-derived CDR1 and CDR2 are DFQATT and SNEGSKA (reference sequence). The CDR3 spans 14 residues. The chain's CDR3 is CSASEGGHNQPQHF. The DNA for the CDR3 is TGCAGTGCTAGTGAGGGGGGGCATAATCAGCCCCAGCATTTT.

This sequence joins TRBV12-3 or TRBV12-4 and TRBJ2-4; 7 bases line up with TRBD1. With V trimmed by 0 bases and J by 5 bases, 4 bases remained unmatched. The CDR3 loop spans 15 amino acids. CDR3 in amino acids: CASSLATGTENIQYF. The CDR3 coding sequence is TGTGCCAGCAGTTTAGCGACAGGGACAGAAAACATTCAGTACTTC.

This clonotype has more than one count but fewer than ten. The CDR3 DNA reads TGTGCCATCAGTGAGCGTGGACAGGACACTGAAGCTTTCTTT. This gives the protein CAISERGQDTEAFF. J is TRBJ1-1 and V is TRBV10-3; the match to TRBD1 covers 7 bases. CDR1 is ENHRY and CDR2 is SYGVKD in the germline V gene. This CDR3 spans 14 amino acids. Trimming took 2 bases from V and 3 from J; bases not matched to a gene: 3.